The 18 T cell receptor beta chains below come from one sample, sequenced in a study of OX40 agonist ivuxolimab in advanced cancers. Here immunoSEQ multiplex PCR was the method, and the copy in TCRdb shows in-frame clones only, minus some. The sample gives tens of thousands of clones, over 75% of which show up once; 15% to 20% is in the top ten. The specimen was CD4+ or CD8+ T cells sorted from blood, collected in a trial of the OX40 agonist ivuxolimab. The receptors shown here come from an adult with an advanced solid tumor such as melanoma, head and neck, liver or kidney cancer.

J is TRBJ2-1 and V is TRBV4-3; unclear D gene. The germline gives CDR1 LGHNA, CDR2 YSLEER. This CDR3 contains 15 residues. Trimming took 1 base from V and 0 from J, leaving 7 bases between them. The CDR3 loop is CASSQALSSYNEQFF. The CDR3 coding sequence is TGCGCCAGCAGCCAAGCTTTGAGCTCCTACAATGAGCAGTTCTTC.

This clone was observed a single time. V and J are TRBV2 and TRBJ2-7; 8 bases fit TRBD2. The CDR3 extends over 15 amino acids. Germline loops: CDR1 SNHLY, CDR2 FYNNEI. Losses at the gene ends were 3 bases for V and 3 bases for J; bases not matched to a gene: 7. Here the CDR3 reads CASSEAAGAHYEQYF. CDR3 sequence (DNA): TGTGCCAGCAGTGAGGCAGCGGGAGCCCACTACGAGCAGTACTTC.

This clone occurred once. The chain uses TRBV7-9 and TRBJ2-7, with a possible D match to TRBD2 (5 bases). CDR1 is SEHNR and CDR2 is FQNEAQ in the germline V gene (reference sequence). The CDR3 length is 12 residues. The V end was cut by 3 bases, the J end by 6 bases, with 9 bases between. CDR3 loop: CASSFGAAEQYF. The DNA for the CDR3 is TGTGCCAGCAGCTTCGGAGCGGCCGAGCAGTACTTC.

The CDR3 sequence is CASSYGGEQYF. DNA for the CDR3: TGCGCCAGCAGCTATGGGGGCGAGCAGTACTTC. The chain joins TRBV5-1 to TRBJ2-7, with D perhaps being TRBD1 or TRBD2 (5 bases each). The germline V gene encodes CDR1 SGHRS and CDR2 YFSETQ. The CDR3 loop spans 11 amino acids. V lost 3 bases, J lost 6 bases, and 7 bases lay in between.

The chain couples TRBV27 to TRBJ2-5; D possibly uses TRBD1 or TRBD2 (5 bases each). Germline values: CDR1 MNHEY, CDR2 SMNVEV (reference sequence). The CDR3 has 14 residues. V lost 0 bases, J lost 11 bases, and 16 bases lay in between. CDR3 nucleotide sequence: TGTGCCAGCAGTTTATCCGGGCAGGTGGGGGAGCAGTACTTC. Translation gives CASSLSGQVGEQYF.

The CDR3 is CASSFSGQASGYTF. The DNA of the CDR3 is TGTGCCAGCAGTTTCTCCGGACAGGCGAGTGGCTACACCTTC. V and J are TRBV28 and TRBJ1-2, with 7 bases that match TRBD1. Germline values: CDR1 MDHEN, CDR2 SYDVKM. Losses at the gene ends were 3 bases for V and 7 bases for J; bases not matched to a gene: 8. The CDR3 runs to 14 residues.

Here the CDR3 reads CASRPGRSAAVALHF. For the CDR3, the DNA is TGTGCCAGCAGACCGGGACGTTCCGCGGCGGTGGCCCTCCACTTT. This chain connects TRBV6-6 to TRBJ1-6; D might be TRBD1 (5 bases). Germline V gene sequence: CDR1 MNHNY, CDR2 SVGAGI (reference sequence). CDR3 length equals 15 residues. V lost 6 bases, J lost 14 bases, and 23 bases lay in between.

V is TRBV4-3 and J is TRBJ2-1; D might be TRBD1 or TRBD2, each matching 5 bases. The CDR3 covers 17 residues. The germline CDR1 and CDR2 sequences are LGHNA and YSLEER. Trimming removed 0 bases at V and 0 bases at J, with 12 bases between. The CDR3 DNA is TGCGCCAGCAGCCAAGAGGGTGGGGGAAGCTCCTACAATGAGCAGTTCTTC. Its translation: CASSQEGGGSSYNEQFF.

The J gene is TRBJ2-2, the V gene TRBV5-1; possibly TRBD2 for D (6 bases). This CDR3 is built from 16 residues. CDR1 and CDR2 from the germline V gene are SGHRS and YFSETQ. V was clipped by 4 bases and J by 0 bases, with 13 bases between them. The CDR3 nucleotides are TGCGCCAGCAGCCGAATAGCGGAGGCGAACACCGGGGAGCTGTTTTTT. This sequence encodes CASSRIAEANTGELFF.

The chain combines TRBV11-3 with TRBJ2-1, with 7 bases aligning to TRBD1. V lost 3 bases and J lost 4; bases outside the gene matches: 9. Germline-derived CDR1 and CDR2 are SGHNT and YENEEA. This CDR3 region has 16 residues. This CDR3 reads CASSLRTGTPYNEQFF. The CDR3 DNA reads as TGTGCCAGCAGCTTGAGGACAGGCACACCTTACAATGAGCAGTTCTTC.

The sample holds one count of this clone. The chain has TRBV28 and TRBJ2-1; unclear D gene. The V and J ends lost 6 bases and 7 bases respectively, with 16 bases between them. The CDR3 runs 14 residues. CDR1 MDHEN and CDR2 SYDVKM come from the germline V gene. The chain's CDR3 is CASSIYLVGNEQFF. The CDR3 DNA follows: TGTGCCAGCAGCATCTATCTAGTCGGGAATGAGCAGTTCTTC.

The gene calls are TRBV9 and TRBJ2-1, with 12 bases matching TRBD2. Germline CDR1 reads SGDLS; CDR2 reads YYNGEE. CDR3 length: 16 amino acids. Unmatched junction bases numbered 8, after V lost 2 bases and J lost 8 bases. CDR3: CASSVRLAGDGDEQFF. DNA for the CDR3: TGTGCCAGCAGCGTCCGACTAGCGGGAGATGGCGATGAGCAGTTCTTC.

The chain recombines TRBV27 with TRBJ2-1; D gene uncertain. Germline V gene lookup returns CDR1 MNHEY and CDR2 SMNVEV (reference sequence). The CDR3 length is 14 residues. The V and J ends lost 2 bases and 4 bases respectively, with 9 bases between them. CDR3 sequence: CASSLTGLYNEQFF. The CDR3 nucleotides read TGTGCCAGCAGTTTAACCGGGCTATACAATGAGCAGTTCTTC.

This clone is a singleton in its sample. V is TRBV7-2 and J is TRBJ2-1; no clear D gene. The CDR3 consists of 11 residues. V dropped 4 bases and J dropped 9 bases, with 7 bases sitting between them. Germline CDR1 is SGHTA and CDR2 is FQGNSA. CDR3 amino acids: CASSSMSEQFF. The CDR3 nucleotides read TGTGCCAGCAGCTCCATGAGTGAGCAGTTCTTC.

The CDR3 region is CASSQWQVQETQYF. Here the CDR3 DNA reads TGCGCCAGCAGTCAATGGCAGGTCCAAGAGACCCAGTACTTC. The rearrangement links TRBV23-1 to TRBJ2-5; no firm D call. TRBV23-1 is noted as an ORF with a role that remains uncertain. V lost 1 base and J lost 1, with 7 bases in between. The CDR3 runs 14 residues.

CDR3 DNA: TGTGCCAGCAGTCTTACACGGACGGTCAATCAGCCCCAGCATTTT. It yields the protein CASSLTRTVNQPQHF. The chain combines TRBV6-5 with TRBJ1-5, with D hard to call. V was cut by 5 bases and J by 3 bases, with 14 bases left in between. Germline V CDR1 and CDR2: MNHEY, SVGAGI. The CDR3 consists of 15 residues.

The gene calls are TRBV4-1 and TRBJ2-2; 12 nucleotides match TRBD2. Germline lookup yields CDR1 MGHRA and CDR2 YSYEKL. The CDR3 has 19 residues. The trim removed 0 bases at V and 1 base at J, leaving 6 bases unmatched. The CDR3 DNA is TGCGCCAGCAGCCAAGACCCGGGACTAGCGGGCCTGAACACCGGGGAGCTGTTTTTT. It is translated as CASSQDPGLAGLNTGELFF.

The chain carries TRBV9 and TRBJ2-3; no reliable D call. Germline V gene sequence: CDR1 SGDLS, CDR2 YYNGEE. CDR3 length equals 16 residues. V shed 0 bases and J shed 2 bases, with 13 bases lying between them. In nucleotides, the CDR3 is TGTGCCAGCAGCGTAGGGGCGGAAATTCACACAGATACGCAGTATTTT. Its translation: CASSVGAEIHTDTQYF.